This T cell receptor beta chain was profiled in a study of shared clonotypes between healthy human individuals. The authors split each subset's genomic DNA evenly across several immunoSEQ plates. The table came from immunoSEQ multiplex PCR; TCRdb's copy has only in-frame clones and leaves some out. The sample yields millions of clones, about 92% seen once. Findings and caveats of the study: An expected dependence of interdonor clonotype sharing on sequencing depth was noted.

Donors had no recently reported acute infections or vaccinations and were HIV-negative. J was trimmed by 6 bases and V by 6 bases; bases with no gene match: 8. Looked up from germline, CDR1 is MNHNY and CDR2 is SVGAGI (reference sequence). The CDR3 extends over 14 amino acids. Regarding this clone: As yet, its antigen is unknown.

The source of this sequence is a man aged 18 to 29 in good health. Some clones in this sample may be carry-over from other donors' samples. The sample consisted of naive CD4+ T cells from PBMCs. Sample subset: CD45RA+ positively selected. This rearrangement joins TRBV6-6 to TRBJ1-5; 7 nucleotides align to TRBD1. The CDR3 DNA reads TGTGCCAGCAGCCGTGACAGGGCTATTCAGCCCCAGCATTTT. Protein sequence: CASSRDRAIQPQHF.